The rows below give T cell receptor beta chains drawn from one sample of a study of CD8 T cells in ankylosing spondylitis. TCRdb called the 5' RACE reads again in MiXCR, with one record for every CDR3 protein. The sample records some 240,000 distinct CDR3 sequences, 20% to 30% being singletons. Sequencing used blood, either unsorted or a sorted T cell fraction (not recorded which). These receptors all come from a male donor with ankylosing spondylitis or in good health (not recorded which). CDR3s leave out the opening cysteine and the closing phenylalanine or tryptophan.

CDR3aa | j_gene | v_gene
ASSSARDRAFYGYT | TRBJ1-2 | TRBV7-9
ASSPESWTQPQH | TRBJ1-5 | TRBV3-1
SARAIGLAGYT | TRBJ1-2 | TRBV20-1
SLRRKLGTEAF | TRBJ1-1 | TRBV29-1
SWIFSIQPGTQY | TRBJ2-5 | TRBV20-1
ASSDRVMYGYT | TRBJ1-2 | TRBV6-1
SAVGGFYGYT | TRBJ1-2 | TRBV29-1
ASSYTQYSNQPQH | TRBJ1-5 | TRBV6-5
ASSFGTVSYNEQF | TRBJ2-1 | TRBV12-3/TRBV12-4
ASSFRQGAFNEQF | TRBJ2-1 | TRBV10-1
ASRSATHTDTQY | TRBJ2-3 | TRBV5-1
ASSPRQGSPLH | TRBJ1-6 | TRBV12-3/TRBV12-4
ASTPDRGYEQY | TRBJ2-7 | TRBV6-6
SIRQGETQY | TRBJ2-5 | TRBV20-1
ASRSGGQGHGYT | TRBJ1-2 | TRBV27
SVELQGPGKAF | TRBJ1-1 | TRBV29-1
SARRQGPYGYT | TRBJ1-2 | TRBV20-1
ASCRAITGTSQETQY | TRBJ2-5 | TRBV12-3/TRBV12-4
SASTDSYTGELF | TRBJ2-2 | TRBV20-1
ASSHTSDLSYEQY | TRBJ2-7 | TRBV7-8
ASRAWVLTNNEQF | TRBJ2-1 | TRBV2
SVVGRQGANEQF | TRBJ2-1 | TRBV29-1
SAIRTSTEAF | TRBJ1-1 | TRBV20-1
ASSLDGGDTGELF | TRBJ2-2 | TRBV11-2
AISESSSGETQY | TRBJ2-5 | TRBV10-3
ASSDPRGGVETQY | TRBJ2-5 | TRBV6-6
SVEGQEYQETQY | TRBJ2-5 | TRBV29-1
SAPAGGSYEQY | TRBJ2-7 | TRBV20-1
ASTNPHNDVLISYEQY | TRBJ2-7 | TRBV27
ASSFELAAANTGELF | TRBJ2-2 | TRBV12-3/TRBV12-4
ASSRHEGNEQF | TRBJ2-1 | TRBV12-3/TRBV12-4
AIEGGSGNTIY | TRBJ1-3 | TRBV10-3
SDRTVGVYEQY | TRBJ2-7 | TRBV29-1
ASSVPHHSDTQY | TRBJ2-3 | TRBV2
ASSWERRDEQF | TRBJ2-1 | TRBV7-2
SARAGFSGGADTQY | TRBJ2-3 | TRBV20-1
ASSSDRGQTGELF | TRBJ2-2 | TRBV5-6
SARRQAGELF | TRBJ2-2 | TRBV20-1
ASRSTGSSGFRY | TRBJ2-3 | TRBV6-1
ASFLSSQKVY | TRBJ1-3 | TRBV2
SAQRGGRETQY | TRBJ2-5 | TRBV20-1
SVDDPLGLKETQY | TRBJ2-5 | TRBV29-1
ASSLRTGETGELF | TRBJ2-2 | TRBV5-1
SARAGQGYGYT | TRBJ1-2 | TRBV20-1
ASSVAPASRETQY | TRBJ2-5 | TRBV9
ASDLMGGPSTDTQY | TRBJ2-3 | TRBV28
ASSQGTDTEAF | TRBJ1-1 | TRBV18
ASSLHGQLGHEQF | TRBJ2-1 | TRBV12-3/TRBV12-4
SARDLSGGPDTQY | TRBJ2-3 | TRBV20-1
ASSVQGAGYGYT | TRBJ1-2 | TRBV12-3/TRBV12-4
ASSFSTNTDTQY | TRBJ2-3 | TRBV7-3
ASRAGGRGSEQF | TRBJ2-1 | TRBV11-2
ATSDFSDRGSTEQF | TRBJ2-1 | TRBV24-1
SVEPRDSRGRYQPQH | TRBJ1-5 | TRBV29-1
ASSPWTGEGSGELF | TRBJ2-2 | TRBV4-2
ASRYGVGGDTQY | TRBJ2-3 | TRBV28
ASSVGQQNTEAF | TRBJ1-1 | TRBV9
ASSLEVNTGELF | TRBJ2-2 | TRBV11-2
SAEIPGQKTWQY | TRBJ2-7 | TRBV20-1
ASSPGSSGPAASTDTQY | TRBJ2-3 | TRBV28